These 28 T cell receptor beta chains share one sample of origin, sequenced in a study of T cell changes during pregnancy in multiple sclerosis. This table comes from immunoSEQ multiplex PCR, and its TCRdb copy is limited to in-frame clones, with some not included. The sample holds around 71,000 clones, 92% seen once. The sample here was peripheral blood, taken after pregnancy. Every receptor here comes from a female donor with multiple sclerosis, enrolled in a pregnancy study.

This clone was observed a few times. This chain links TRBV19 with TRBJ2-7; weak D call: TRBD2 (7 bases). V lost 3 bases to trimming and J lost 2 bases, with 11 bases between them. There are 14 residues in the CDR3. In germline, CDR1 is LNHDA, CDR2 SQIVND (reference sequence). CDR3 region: CASSIRGAAYEQYF. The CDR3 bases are TGTGCCAGTAGTATCCGGGGGGCAGCCTACGAGCAGTACTTC.

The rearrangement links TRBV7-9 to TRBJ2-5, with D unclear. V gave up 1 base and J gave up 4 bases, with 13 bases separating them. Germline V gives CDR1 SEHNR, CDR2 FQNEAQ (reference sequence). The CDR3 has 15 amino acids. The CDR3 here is CASSLEVAVRETQYF. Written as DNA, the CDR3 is TGTGCCAGCAGCTTAGAGGTCGCGGTAAGAGAGACCCAGTACTTC.

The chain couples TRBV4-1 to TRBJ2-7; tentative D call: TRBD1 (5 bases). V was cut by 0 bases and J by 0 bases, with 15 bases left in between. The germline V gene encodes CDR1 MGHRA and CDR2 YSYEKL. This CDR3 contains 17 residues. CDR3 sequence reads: CASSQEGWGTNSYEQYF. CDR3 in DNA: TGCGCCAGCAGCCAAGAGGGTTGGGGCACCAACTCCTACGAGCAGTACTTC.

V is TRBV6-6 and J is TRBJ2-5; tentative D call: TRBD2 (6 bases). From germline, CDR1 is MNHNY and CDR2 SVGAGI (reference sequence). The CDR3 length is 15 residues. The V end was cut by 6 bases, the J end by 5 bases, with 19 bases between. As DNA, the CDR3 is TGTGCCAGCAGCCAGGGACTCGATGGAGGTGAGACCCAGTACTTC. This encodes CASSQGLDGGETQYF.

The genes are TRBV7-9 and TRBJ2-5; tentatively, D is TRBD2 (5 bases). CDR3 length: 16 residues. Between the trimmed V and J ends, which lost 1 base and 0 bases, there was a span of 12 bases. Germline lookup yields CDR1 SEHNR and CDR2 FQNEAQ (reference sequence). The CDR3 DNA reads TGTGCCAGCAGCTTAGTCGGGGTTCCGTACCAAGAGACCCAGTACTTC. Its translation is CASSLVGVPYQETQYF.

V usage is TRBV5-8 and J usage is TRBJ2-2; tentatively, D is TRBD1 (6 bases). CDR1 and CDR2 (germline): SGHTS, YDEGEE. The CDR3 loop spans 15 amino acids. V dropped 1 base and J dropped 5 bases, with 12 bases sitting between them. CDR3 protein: CASSLPGERTGELFF. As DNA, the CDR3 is TGTGCCAGCAGCTTGCCAGGGGAGAGGACCGGGGAGCTGTTTTTT.

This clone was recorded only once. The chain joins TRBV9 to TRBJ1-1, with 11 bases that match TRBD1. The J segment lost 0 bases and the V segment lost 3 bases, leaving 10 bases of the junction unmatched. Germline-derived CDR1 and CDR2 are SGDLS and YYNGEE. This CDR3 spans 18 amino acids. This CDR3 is CASSADTGTGGMNTEAFF. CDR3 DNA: TGTGCCAGCAGCGCCGACACCGGGACAGGGGGTATGAACACTGAAGCTTTCTTT.

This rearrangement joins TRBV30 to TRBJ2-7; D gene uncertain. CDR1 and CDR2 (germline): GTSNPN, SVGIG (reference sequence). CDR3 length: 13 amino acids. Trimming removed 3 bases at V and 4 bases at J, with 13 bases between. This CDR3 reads CAWSPPNYYEQYF. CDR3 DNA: TGTGCCTGGAGCCCCCCCAACTATTACGAGCAGTACTTC.

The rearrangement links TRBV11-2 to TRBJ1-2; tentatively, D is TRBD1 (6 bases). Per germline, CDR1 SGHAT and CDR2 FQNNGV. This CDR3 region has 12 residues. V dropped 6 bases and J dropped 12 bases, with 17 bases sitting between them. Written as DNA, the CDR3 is TGTGCCAGCAGGCCCTCCACAGGGATGGACACCTTC. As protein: CASRPSTGMDTF.

The CDR3 DNA reads as TGTGCCAGCAGCGTAGGAGACGGGACAGGGGGCCCTGGAAACACCATATATTTT. Protein: CASSVGDGTGGPGNTIYF. V and J are TRBV9 and TRBJ1-3; 12 nucleotides line up with TRBD1. This CDR3 is 18 amino acids long. V trimming: 0 bases; J trimming: 2 bases; junction bases outside the gene matches: 6. Per germline, CDR1 SGDLS and CDR2 YYNGEE.

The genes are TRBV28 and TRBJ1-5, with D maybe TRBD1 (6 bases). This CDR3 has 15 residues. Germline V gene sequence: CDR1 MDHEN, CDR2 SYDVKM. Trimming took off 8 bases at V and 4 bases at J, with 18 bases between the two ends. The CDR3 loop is CASFLRGGGNQPQHF. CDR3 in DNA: TGTGCCAGCTTCCTCAGGGGTGGCGGGAATCAGCCCCAGCATTTT.

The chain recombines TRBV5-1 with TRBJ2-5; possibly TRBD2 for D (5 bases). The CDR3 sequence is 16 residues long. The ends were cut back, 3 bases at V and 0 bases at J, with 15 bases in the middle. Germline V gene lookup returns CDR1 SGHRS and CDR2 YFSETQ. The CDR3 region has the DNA TGCGCCAGCAGCTCCGCCCCCCGGGGAAACCAAGAGACCCAGTACTTC. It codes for CASSSAPRGNQETQYF.

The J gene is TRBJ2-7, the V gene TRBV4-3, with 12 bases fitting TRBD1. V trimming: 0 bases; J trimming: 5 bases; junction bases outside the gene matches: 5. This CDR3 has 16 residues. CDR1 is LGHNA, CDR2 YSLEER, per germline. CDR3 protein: CASSQELGTGGHEQYF. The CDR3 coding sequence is TGCGCCAGCAGCCAAGAACTAGGGACAGGGGGCCACGAGCAGTACTTC.

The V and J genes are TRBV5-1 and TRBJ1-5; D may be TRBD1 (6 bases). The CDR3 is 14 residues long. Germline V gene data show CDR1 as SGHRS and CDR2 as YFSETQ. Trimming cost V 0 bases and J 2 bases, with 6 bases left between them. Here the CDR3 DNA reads TGCGCCAGCAGCTTGGACAGGGGCAATCAGCCCCAGCATTTT. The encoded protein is CASSLDRGNQPQHF.

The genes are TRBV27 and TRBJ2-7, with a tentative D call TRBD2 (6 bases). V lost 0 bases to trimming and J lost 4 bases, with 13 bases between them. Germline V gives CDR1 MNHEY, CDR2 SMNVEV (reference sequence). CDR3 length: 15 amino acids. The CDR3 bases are TGTGCCAGCAGTTTATCGGGGCTGGGACTTTACGAGCAGTACTTC. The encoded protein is CASSLSGLGLYEQYF.

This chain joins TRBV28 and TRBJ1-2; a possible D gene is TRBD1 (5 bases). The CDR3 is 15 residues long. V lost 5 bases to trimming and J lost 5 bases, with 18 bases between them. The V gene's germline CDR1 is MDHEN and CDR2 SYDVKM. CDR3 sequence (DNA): TGTGCCAGCAGTCCCCCCGGGGGATCTATTTATGGCTACACCTTC. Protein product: CASSPPGGSIYGYTF.

The CDR3 DNA follows: TGCGCCAGCAGGCCCAGGGGTTCGAACACCGGGGAGCTGTTTTTT. Protein product: CASRPRGSNTGELFF. J is TRBJ2-2 and V is TRBV5-1, with D possibly matching TRBD1 (6 bases). The germline V gene encodes CDR1 SGHRS and CDR2 YFSETQ. This CDR3 spans 15 amino acids. V was pared by 5 bases and J by 0 bases, with 11 bases between.

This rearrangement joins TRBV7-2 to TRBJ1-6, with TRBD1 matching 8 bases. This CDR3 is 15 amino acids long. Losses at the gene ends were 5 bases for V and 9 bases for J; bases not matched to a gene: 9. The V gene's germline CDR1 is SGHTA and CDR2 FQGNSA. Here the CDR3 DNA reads TGTGCCAGCAGCCCATCCCTGGACAGGGTTTCACCCCTCCACTTT. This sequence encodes CASSPSLDRVSPLHF. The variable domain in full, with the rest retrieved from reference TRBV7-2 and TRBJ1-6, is GAGVSQSPSNKVTEKGKDVELRCDPISGHTALYWYRQSLGQGLEFLIYFQGNSAPDKSGLPSDRFSAERTGGSVSTLTIQRTQQEDSAVYLCASSPSLDRVSPLHFGNGTRLTVT.

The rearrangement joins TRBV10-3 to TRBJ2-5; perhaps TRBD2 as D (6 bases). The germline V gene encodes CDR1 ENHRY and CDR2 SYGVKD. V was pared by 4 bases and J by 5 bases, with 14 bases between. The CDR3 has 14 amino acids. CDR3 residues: CAISVGGFGETQYF. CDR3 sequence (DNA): TGTGCCATCAGTGTCGGGGGATTCGGGGAGACCCAGTACTTC.

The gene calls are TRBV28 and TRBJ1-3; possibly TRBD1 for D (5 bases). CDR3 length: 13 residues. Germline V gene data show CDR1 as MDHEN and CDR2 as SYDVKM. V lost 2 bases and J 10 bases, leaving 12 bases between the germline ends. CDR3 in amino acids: CASSLMAGRTIYF. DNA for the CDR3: TGTGCCAGCAGTTTAATGGCAGGGCGGACCATATATTTT.

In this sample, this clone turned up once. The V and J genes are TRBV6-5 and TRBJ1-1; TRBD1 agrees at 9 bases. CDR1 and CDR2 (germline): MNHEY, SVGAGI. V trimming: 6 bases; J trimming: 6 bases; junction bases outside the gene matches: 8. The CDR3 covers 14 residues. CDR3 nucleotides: TGTGCCAGCAGAACCACAGGGGGCAGGGCTGAAGCTTTCTTT. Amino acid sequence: CASRTTGGRAEAFF.

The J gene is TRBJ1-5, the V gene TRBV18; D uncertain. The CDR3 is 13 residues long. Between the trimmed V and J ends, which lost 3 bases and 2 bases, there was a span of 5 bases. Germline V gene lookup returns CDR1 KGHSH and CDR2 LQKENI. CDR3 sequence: CASSPVGNQPQHF. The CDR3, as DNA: TGTGCCAGCTCACCCGTCGGCAATCAGCCCCAGCATTTT. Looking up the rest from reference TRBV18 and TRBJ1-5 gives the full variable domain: NAGVMQNPRHLVRRRGQEARLRCSPMKGHSHVYWYRQLPEEGLKFMVYLQKENIIDESGMPKERFSAEFPKEGPSILRIQQVVRGDSAAYFCASSPVGNQPQHFGDGTRLSIL.

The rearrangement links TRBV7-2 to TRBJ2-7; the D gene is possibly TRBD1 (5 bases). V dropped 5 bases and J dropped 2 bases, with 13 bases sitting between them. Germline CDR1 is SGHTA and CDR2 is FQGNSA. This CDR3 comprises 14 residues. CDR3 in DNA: TGTGCCAGCAGCCCCGGAGTGGGGCCCTACGAGCAGTACTTC. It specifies CASSPGVGPYEQYF. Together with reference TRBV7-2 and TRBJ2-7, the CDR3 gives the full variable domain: GAGVSQSPSNKVTEKGKDVELRCDPISGHTALYWYRQSLGQGLEFLIYFQGNSAPDKSGLPSDRFSAERTGGSVSTLTIQRTQQEDSAVYLCASSPGVGPYEQYFGPGTRLTVT.

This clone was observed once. The CDR3 loop reads CAWNGQGVQETQYF. CDR3 DNA sequence: TGTGCCTGGAACGGACAGGGCGTCCAAGAGACCCAGTACTTC. The chain recombines TRBV30 with TRBJ2-5; 8 nucleotides line up with TRBD1. The V and J ends lost 4 bases and 1 base, in that order; junction bases with no gene match: 5. Germline V lookup: CDR1 GTSNPN, CDR2 SVGIG (reference sequence). The CDR3 contains 14 residues. Full variable domain (outside the CDR3, taken from reference TRBV30 and TRBJ2-5): SQTIHQWPATLVQPVGSPLSLECTVEGTSNPNLYWYRQAAGRGLQLLFYSVGIGQISSEVPQNLSASRPQDRQFILSSKKLLLSDSGFYLCAWNGQGVQETQYFGPGTRLLVL.

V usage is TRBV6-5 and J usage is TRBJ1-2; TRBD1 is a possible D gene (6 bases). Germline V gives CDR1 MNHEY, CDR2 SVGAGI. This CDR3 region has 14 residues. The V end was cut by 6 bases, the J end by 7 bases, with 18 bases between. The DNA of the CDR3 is TGTGCCAGCAGACAAACAGGGAACCCCCTTGGCTACACCTTC. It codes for CASRQTGNPLGYTF.

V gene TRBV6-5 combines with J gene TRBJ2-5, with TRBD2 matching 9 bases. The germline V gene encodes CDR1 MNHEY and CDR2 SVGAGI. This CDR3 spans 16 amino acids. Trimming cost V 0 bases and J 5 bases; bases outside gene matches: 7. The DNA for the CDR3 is TGTGCCAGCAGTTACTCTGGCGGGAGGGCCGGGGAGACCCAGTACTTC. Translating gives CASSYSGGRAGETQYF.

The CDR3 region has the DNA TGTGCCAGCAGCTTAGGGGGCGACAGCTCCTACGAGCAGTACTTC. Translation: CASSLGGDSSYEQYF. This chain connects TRBV11-3 to TRBJ2-7; D might be TRBD1 (5 bases). The CDR3 spans 15 residues. The ends were cut back, 1 base at V and 0 bases at J, with 10 bases in the middle. In germline, CDR1 is SGHNT, CDR2 YENEEA.

DNA of the CDR3: TGTGCCAGCAGGACAGGAGGTACCTACGAGCAGTACTTC. This gives the protein CASRTGGTYEQYF. V and J are TRBV28 and TRBJ2-7; a possible D gene is TRBD1 (6 bases). The CDR3 totals 13 residues. In germline, CDR1 is MDHEN, CDR2 SYDVKM. V was pared by 6 bases and J by 2 bases, with 11 bases between.